This TCR beta chain is from a study of T-cell reconstitution after alpha-beta-depleted transplantation in children. The CDR3 has 16 residues. Germline V gene sequence: CDR1 SGHTA, CDR2 FQGNSA. With 4 bases removed from V and 6 bases from J, the gap between germline ends came to 22 bases. The TCRbeta library incorporated unique molecular identifiers. TCRdb re-called the PCR reads with MiXCR, one entry per CDR3 protein. The sample consists of 200,000 to 250,000 distinct CDR3 sequences, around 12% of them appearing once. The chain links TRBV7-2 to TRBJ2-7; possibly TRBD1 or TRBD2 for D (5 bases each). Specimen: PBMCs from the stem cell graft donor, collected from the stem cell graft. This TCR was recovered from a human donor who donated a stem cell graft to a child with acute lymphoblastic leukemia. CDR3: CASSSRPGQGAREQYF. DNA of the CDR3: TGTGCCAGCAGCTCCAGACCGGGGCAAGGCGCCCGCGAGCAGTACTTC.